This T cell receptor (beta chain) emerged from a study of blood T cell repertoires in COVID-19. Study in general: Donors in the United States, Italy and Spain gave samples during acute or convalescent COVID-19.

Germline trimming cut 4 bases from V and 0 bases from J; bases unmatched to any gene: 5. This CDR3 region has 15 residues. Germline V gene data show CDR1 as SGHTA and CDR2 as FQGNSA. Methods used by the authors: For nucleated cells, counts were estimated from reference gene primer amplification. Profiled with immunoSEQ multiplex PCR; TCRdb holds only in-frame clones, not every one. For V, J and clone size, that table is used; D and trimming come from the DNA. The sample shows roughly 80,000 clones, roughly nine tenths of them seen only once. The material sequenced was peripheral blood. The chain carries TRBV7-2 and TRBJ2-7, with 8 bases fitting TRBD1. This TCR came from a woman older than 75 with active or convalescent COVID-19. The DNA of the CDR3 is TGTGCCAGCAGCTCCAGGACAGGGTACTCCTACGAGCAGTACTTC. Amino acid sequence: CASSSRTGYSYEQYF.